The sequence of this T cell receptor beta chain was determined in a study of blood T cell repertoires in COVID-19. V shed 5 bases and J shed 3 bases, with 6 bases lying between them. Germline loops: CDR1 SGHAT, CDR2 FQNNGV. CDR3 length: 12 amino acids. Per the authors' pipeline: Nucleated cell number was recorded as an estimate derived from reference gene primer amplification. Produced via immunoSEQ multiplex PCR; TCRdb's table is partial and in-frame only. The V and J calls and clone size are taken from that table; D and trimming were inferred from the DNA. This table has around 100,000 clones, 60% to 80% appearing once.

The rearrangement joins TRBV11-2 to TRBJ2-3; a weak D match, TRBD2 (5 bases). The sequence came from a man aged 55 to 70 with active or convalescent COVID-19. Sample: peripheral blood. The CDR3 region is CASSVATDTQYF. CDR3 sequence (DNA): TGTGCCAGCAGCGTAGCGACAGATACGCAGTATTTT.